A selection of T cell receptor beta chains follows, all from one sample in a study of shared clonotypes between healthy human individuals. Data came from immunoSEQ multiplex PCR; TCRdb stores just in-frame clones and leaves some out. The repertoire consists of about 1,800,000 clones, with 85% to 95% occurring once and the leading ten covering approximately 1%. Material for sequencing was naive CD8+ T cells sorted from blood. All receptors derive from a man aged 18-30 years in good health. Each CDR3 is given without its conserved first and last residue. Fields, in order: V gene, J gene, CDR3 protein.

>TRBV6-1|TRBJ2-7
ASSDLLQGREQY
>TRBV11-2|TRBJ2-7
ASSPWTGTPYEQY
>TRBV4-1|TRBJ1-2
ASSGVYGYT
>TRBV14|TRBJ2-7
ASSQVYEEQY
>TRBV27|TRBJ1-1
ASSSFPQGQLGGTEAF
>TRBV7-9|TRBJ2-1
ASTPQGAYNEQF
>TRBV28|TRBJ1-1
ASSSRGDWNTEAF
>TRBV5-1|TRBJ2-5
ASSLGRAVEETQY
>TRBV27|TRBJ2-1
ASSLSAGANSYNEQF
>TRBV4-1|TRBJ2-7
ASSQTEIASYEQY
>TRBV19|TRBJ1-1
ASRSISEAF
>TRBV19|TRBJ2-7
ASSIGPDGVYEQY
>TRBV10-3|TRBJ2-1
AISEAPAGGPVQF
>TRBV6-5|TRBJ2-1
ASKETGFYNEQF
>TRBV6-6|TRBJ2-2
ASRGADVGELF
>TRBV9|TRBJ2-1
ASSVGDGDYNEQF
>TRBV6-5|TRBJ1-4
ASRPTGGTNEKLF
>TRBV28|TRBJ2-1
ASSPPRTDEQF
>TRBV4-2|TRBJ2-7
ASSPRLGYEQY
>TRBV15|TRBJ1-1
ATSRQRTVNTEAF
>TRBV7-9|TRBJ1-1
ASSLSWGRMNTEAF
>TRBV18|TRBJ1-5
ASSPMTSLNQPQH
>TRBV9|TRBJ2-2
ASSDRGTGELF
>TRBV6-1|TRBJ1-2
ASSESWGGANYGYT
>TRBV21-1|TRBJ1-1
ASSTGGTLGRGVPNTEAF
>TRBV4-2|TRBJ2-3
ASSRPRELDTQY
>TRBV7-2|TRBJ2-7
ASSLAGGPYEQY
>TRBV29-1|TRBJ2-1
SAGTDSYNEQF
>TRBV27|TRBJ2-7
ASSLRTGMEGSEQY
>TRBV27|TRBJ1-5
ASRPGWGSNQPQH
>TRBV5-8|TRBJ2-7
ASSWETGWYEQY
>TRBV5-1|TRBJ1-5
ASSLVGGVQPQH
>TRBV27|TRBJ1-1
ASSFRGGTTEAF
>TRBV2|TRBJ1-1
ASGVTRQVGAF
>TRBV4-3|TRBJ2-1
ASSQDYRVEVLSTAFYNEQF
>TRBV5-6|TRBJ2-7
ASSYGATLQPYEQY
>TRBV4-3|TRBJ2-7
ASSQGLDYEQY
>TRBV5-1|TRBJ2-7
ASSPTDPLLEQY
>TRBV5-1|TRBJ2-5
ASSLVARKETQY
>TRBV7-9|TRBJ2-7
ASSLAQGTSYEQY
>TRBV30|TRBJ2-1
AWAPAGSYNEQF
>TRBV6-5|TRBJ1-5
ASSYGVGGNQPQH